The 6 T cell receptor beta chains reported below all come from one sample, sequenced in a study of Graves' ophthalmopathy and Graves' hyperthyroidism. Beta-chain TCR CDR3 regions were amplified from RNA transcripts. First-round RT-PCR relied on HTBI primers, and a second-round multiplex PCR came next. Each CDR3 protein gets one entry after TCRdb re-called the multiplex PCR reads with MiXCR. The sample has approximately 460,000 distinct CDR3 sequences; approximately 15% are singletons. Sequencing input: blood. The receptors shown here come from a woman under 40 with Graves' ophthalmopathy.

The chain has TRBV5-1 and TRBJ2-7; 9 bases are a match to TRBD1. Germline assignment: CDR1 SGHRS and CDR2 YFSETQ. V lost 0 bases and J lost 0; bases outside the gene matches: 10. This CDR3 is built from 18 residues. The CDR3 DNA is TGCGCCAGCAGCTTGGTCGACAGGGGGGAAAGGAGCTCCTACGAGCAGTACTTC. Encoded protein: CASSLVDRGERSSYEQYF.

The chain recombines TRBV5-1 with TRBJ2-2; 9 nucleotides agree with TRBD1. This CDR3 comprises 15 residues. Germline CDR1 is SGHRS and CDR2 is YFSETQ. The ends lost 4 bases at V and 6 bases at J; junction bases unmatched: 7. CDR3 loop: CASSANRGLAGELFF. The CDR3 DNA sequence: TGCGCCAGCAGCGCAAACAGGGGGCTGGCCGGGGAGCTGTTTTTT.

This clonotype was seen many times. The V gene is TRBV29-1, the J gene TRBJ1-5, with TRBD1 identical over 7 bases. J lost 11 bases, V lost 5 bases, and 9 bases had no gene match. Germline CDR1 reads SQVTM; CDR2 reads ANQGSEA. This CDR3 contains 12 residues. As DNA, the CDR3 is TGCAGCGTTATATCGAACAGGGGAGCCCAGCATTTT. This codes for CSVISNRGAQHF.

In this sample, this clonotype turned up many times. At one end the junction does not follow the germline gene, possibly because of a read error. The chain has TRBV5-1 and TRBJ2-7, with unresolved D. CDR1 is SGHRS and CDR2 is YFSETQ in the germline V gene. The CDR3 contains 12 residues. The CDR3 here is CASSLVSDEQYF. CDR3 coding DNA: TGTGCCAGCAGCTTAGTCTCTGACGAGCAGTACTTC. Full variable domain (outside the CDR3, taken from reference TRBV5-1 and TRBJ2-7): KAGVTQTPRYLIKTRGQQVTLSCSPISGHRSVSWYQQTPGQGLQFLFEYFSETQRNKGNFPGRFSGRQFSNSRSEMNVSTLELGDSALYLCASSLVSDEQYFGPGTRLTVT.

In its sample, this clonotype was seen many times. The V gene is TRBV6-4, the J gene TRBJ2-7; D call uncertain. The CDR3 contains 16 residues. Trimming cost V 1 base and J 5 bases, with 18 bases left between them. In germline, CDR1 is MRHNA, CDR2 SNTAGT. The CDR3 reads CASSDYSVTPLHEQYF. In nucleotides, the CDR3 is TGTGCCAGCAGTGACTATTCGGTGACGCCTCTCCACGAGCAGTACTTC.

This clonotype has ten or more counts. The V and J genes are TRBV12-3 or TRBV12-4 and TRBJ1-6; D is ambiguous. This CDR3 contains 13 residues. V lost 4 bases and J lost 13, with 14 bases in between. As DNA, the CDR3 is TGTGCCAGCAGTTCGACGCCGTTGGAGCCCCTCCACTTT. Its protein is CASSSTPLEPLHF.